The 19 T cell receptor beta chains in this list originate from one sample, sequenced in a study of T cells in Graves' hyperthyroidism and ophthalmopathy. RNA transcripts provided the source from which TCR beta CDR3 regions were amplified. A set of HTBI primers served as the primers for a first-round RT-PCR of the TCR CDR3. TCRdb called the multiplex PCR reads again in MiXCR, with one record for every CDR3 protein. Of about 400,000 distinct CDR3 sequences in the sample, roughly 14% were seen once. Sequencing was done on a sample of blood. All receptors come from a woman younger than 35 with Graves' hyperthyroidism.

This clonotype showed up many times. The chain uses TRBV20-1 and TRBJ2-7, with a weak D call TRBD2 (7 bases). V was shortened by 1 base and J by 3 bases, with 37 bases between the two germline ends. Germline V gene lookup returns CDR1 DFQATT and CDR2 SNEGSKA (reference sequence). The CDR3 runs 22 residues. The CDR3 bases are TGCAGTGCTAGAGCGCCACCTTCCGCCATCGGGGGGCGGTGGGAATCTAGCTACGAGCAGTACTTC. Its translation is CSARAPPSAIGGRWESSYEQYF.

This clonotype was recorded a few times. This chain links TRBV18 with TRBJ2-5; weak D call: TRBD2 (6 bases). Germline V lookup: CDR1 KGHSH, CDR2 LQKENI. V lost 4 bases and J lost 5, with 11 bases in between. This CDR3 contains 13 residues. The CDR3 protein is CASSRDAGETQYF. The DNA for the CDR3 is TGTGCCAGCTCACGGGACGCGGGGGAGACCCAGTACTTC.

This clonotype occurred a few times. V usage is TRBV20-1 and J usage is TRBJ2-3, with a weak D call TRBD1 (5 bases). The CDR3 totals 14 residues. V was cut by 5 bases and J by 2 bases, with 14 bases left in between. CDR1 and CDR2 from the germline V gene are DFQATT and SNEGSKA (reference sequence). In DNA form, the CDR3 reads TGCAGTGCTCCGGACACCTTATTCACAGATACGCAGTATTTT. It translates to CSAPDTLFTDTQYF.

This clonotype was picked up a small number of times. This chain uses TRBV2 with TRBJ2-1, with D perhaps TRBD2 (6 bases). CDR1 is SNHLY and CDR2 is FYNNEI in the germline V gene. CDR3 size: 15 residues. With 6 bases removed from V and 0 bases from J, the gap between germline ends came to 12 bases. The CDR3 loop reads CASRGTLLSYNEQFF. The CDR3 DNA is TGTGCCAGCAGGGGGACTCTTCTCTCCTACAATGAGCAGTTCTTC.

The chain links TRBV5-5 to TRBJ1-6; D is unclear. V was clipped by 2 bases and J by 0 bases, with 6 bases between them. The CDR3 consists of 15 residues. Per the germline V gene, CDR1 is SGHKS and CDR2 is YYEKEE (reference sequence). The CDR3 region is CASSFGSSYNSPLHF. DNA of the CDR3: TGTGCCAGCAGCTTTGGGAGCTCCTATAATTCACCCCTCCACTTT.

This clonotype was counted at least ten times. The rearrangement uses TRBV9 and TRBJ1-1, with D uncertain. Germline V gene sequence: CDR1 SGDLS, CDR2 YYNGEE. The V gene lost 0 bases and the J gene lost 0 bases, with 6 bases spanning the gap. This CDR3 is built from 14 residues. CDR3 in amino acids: CASSVGHVNTEAFF. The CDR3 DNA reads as TGTGCCAGCAGCGTAGGACACGTGAACACTGAAGCTTTCTTT.

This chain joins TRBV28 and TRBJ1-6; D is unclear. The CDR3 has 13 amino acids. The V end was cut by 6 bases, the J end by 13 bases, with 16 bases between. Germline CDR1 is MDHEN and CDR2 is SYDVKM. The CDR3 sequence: CASSLAARSPLHF. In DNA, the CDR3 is TGTGCCAGCAGCCTTGCAGCTCGGAGCCCCCTCCACTTT.

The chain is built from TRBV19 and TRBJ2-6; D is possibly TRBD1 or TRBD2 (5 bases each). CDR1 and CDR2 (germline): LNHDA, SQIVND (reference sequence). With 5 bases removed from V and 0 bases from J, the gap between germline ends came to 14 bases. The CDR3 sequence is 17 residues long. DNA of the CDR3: TGTGCCAGTAGTGTGCCGGGACGGACCTCTGGGGCCAACGTCCTGACTTTC. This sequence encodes CASSVPGRTSGANVLTF. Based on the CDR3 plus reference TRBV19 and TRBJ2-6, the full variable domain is DGGITQSPKYLFRKEGQNVTLSCEQNLNHDAMYWYRQDPGQGLRLIYYSQIVNDFQKGDIAEGYSVSREKKESFPLTVTSAQKNPTAFYLCASSVPGRTSGANVLTFGAGSRLTVL.

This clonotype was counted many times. Written as DNA, the CDR3 is TGCGCCAGCAGTACTGGACTAGCGGGAACCTACGAGCAGTACTTC. Its translation is CASSTGLAGTYEQYF. The V gene is TRBV10-1, the J gene TRBJ2-7, with 12 bases that match TRBD2. V was clipped by 5 bases and J by 2 bases; unmatched bases: 4. The CDR3 runs to 15 residues. The germline CDR1 and CDR2 sequences are WNHNN and SYGVQD (reference sequence).

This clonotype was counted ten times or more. The CDR3 DNA reads TGTGCCAGCAGCCTCGAAGGAGTTACCTACGAGCAGTACTTC. Translating it yields CASSLEGVTYEQYF. The V gene is TRBV11-2, the J gene TRBJ2-7, with no clear D. The CDR3 sequence is 14 residues long. Trimming pared 5 bases from V and 2 bases from J, leaving 13 bases between. Germline CDR1 is SGHAT and CDR2 is FQNNGV.

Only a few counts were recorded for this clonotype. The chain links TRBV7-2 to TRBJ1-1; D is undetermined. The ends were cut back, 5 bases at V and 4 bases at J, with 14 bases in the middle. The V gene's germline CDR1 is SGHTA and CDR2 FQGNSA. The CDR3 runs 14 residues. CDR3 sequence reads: CASSNQREGTEAFF. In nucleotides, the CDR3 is TGTGCCAGCAGCAATCAGCGGGAGGGCACTGAAGCTTTCTTT.

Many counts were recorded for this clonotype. In nucleotides, the CDR3 is TGTGCCAGCAGCCAAGTTTTGGGACACCTGAACACTGAAGCTTTCTTT. Its translation: CASSQVLGHLNTEAFF. The chain employs TRBV3-1 and TRBJ1-1; D may be TRBD1 (6 bases). This CDR3 spans 16 amino acids. The V gene lost 1 base and the J gene lost 0 bases, with 12 bases spanning the gap. Per the germline V gene, CDR1 is LGHDT and CDR2 is YNNKEL (reference sequence).

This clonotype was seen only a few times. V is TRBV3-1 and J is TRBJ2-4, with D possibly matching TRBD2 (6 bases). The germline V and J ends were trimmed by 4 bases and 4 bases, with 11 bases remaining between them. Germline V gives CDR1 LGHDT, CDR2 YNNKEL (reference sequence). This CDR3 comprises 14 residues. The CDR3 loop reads CASSPGTLKNIQYF. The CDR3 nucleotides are TGTGCCAGCAGCCCCGGGACTCTTAAAAACATTCAGTACTTC.

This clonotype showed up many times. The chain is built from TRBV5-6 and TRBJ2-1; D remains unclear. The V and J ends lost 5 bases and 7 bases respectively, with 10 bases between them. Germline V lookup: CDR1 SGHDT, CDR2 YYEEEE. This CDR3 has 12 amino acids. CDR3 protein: CASSSTLNEQFF. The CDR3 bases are TGTGCCAGCAGTTCGACTTTGAATGAGCAGTTCTTC.

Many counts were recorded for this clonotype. The CDR3, as DNA: TGCAGTGCTAGGGCCGGACTAGCGGGGGGGGAGCAGTTCTTC. This encodes CSARAGLAGGEQFF. The chain couples TRBV20-1 to TRBJ2-1; 15 bases match TRBD2. From germline, CDR1 is DFQATT and CDR2 SNEGSKA (reference sequence). This CDR3 comprises 14 residues. V was clipped by 3 bases and J by 10 bases; unmatched bases: 4.

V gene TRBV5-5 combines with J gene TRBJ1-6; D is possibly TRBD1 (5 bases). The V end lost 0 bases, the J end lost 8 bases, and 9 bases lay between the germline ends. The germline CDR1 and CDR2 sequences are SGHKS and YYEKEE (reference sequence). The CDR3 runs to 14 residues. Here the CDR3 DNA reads TGTGCCAGCAGCTTGGACAGGTTGCATTCACCCCTCCACTTT. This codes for CASSLDRLHSPLHF.

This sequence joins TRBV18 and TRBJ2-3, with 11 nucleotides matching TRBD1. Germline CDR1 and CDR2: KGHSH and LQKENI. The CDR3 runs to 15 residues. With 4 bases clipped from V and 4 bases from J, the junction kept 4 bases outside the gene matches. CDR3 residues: CASSLRTGGADTQYF. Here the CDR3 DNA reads TGTGCCAGCTCACTTCGGACAGGGGGCGCAGATACGCAGTATTTT.

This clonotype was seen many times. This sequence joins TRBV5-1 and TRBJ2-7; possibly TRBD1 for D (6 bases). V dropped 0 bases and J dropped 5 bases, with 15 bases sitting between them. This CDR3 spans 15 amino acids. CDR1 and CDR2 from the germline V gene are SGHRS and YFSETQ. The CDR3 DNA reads TGCGCCAGCAGCTTGGCTGGGCAGGGGTTCCACGAGCAGTACTTC. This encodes CASSLAGQGFHEQYF.

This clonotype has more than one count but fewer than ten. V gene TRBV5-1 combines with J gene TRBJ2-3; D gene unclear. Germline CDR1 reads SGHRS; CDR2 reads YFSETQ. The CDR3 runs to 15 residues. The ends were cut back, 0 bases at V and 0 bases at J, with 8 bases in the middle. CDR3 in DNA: TGCGCCAGCAGCTTGGGGGTCCGTAGCACAGATACGCAGTATTTT. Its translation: CASSLGVRSTDTQYF.